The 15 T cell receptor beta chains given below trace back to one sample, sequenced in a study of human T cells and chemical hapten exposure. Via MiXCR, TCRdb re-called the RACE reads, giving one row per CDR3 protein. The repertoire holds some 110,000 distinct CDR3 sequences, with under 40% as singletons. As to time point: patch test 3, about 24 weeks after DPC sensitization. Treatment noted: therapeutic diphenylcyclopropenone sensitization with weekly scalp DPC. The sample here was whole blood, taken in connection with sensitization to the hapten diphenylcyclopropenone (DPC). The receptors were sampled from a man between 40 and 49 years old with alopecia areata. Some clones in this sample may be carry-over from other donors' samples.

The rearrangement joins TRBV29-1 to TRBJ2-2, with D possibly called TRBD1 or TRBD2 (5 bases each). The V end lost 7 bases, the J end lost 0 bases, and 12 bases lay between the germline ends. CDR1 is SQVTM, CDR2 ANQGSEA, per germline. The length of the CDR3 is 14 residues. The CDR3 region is CSGQRGTNTGELFF. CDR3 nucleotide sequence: TGCAGCGGACAGAGGGGAACGAACACCGGGGAGCTGTTTTTT.

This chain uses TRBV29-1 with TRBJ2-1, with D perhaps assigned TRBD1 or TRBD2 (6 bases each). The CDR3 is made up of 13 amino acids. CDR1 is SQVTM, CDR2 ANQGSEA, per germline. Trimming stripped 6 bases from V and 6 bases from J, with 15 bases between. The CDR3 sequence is CSVPGAIGNEQFF. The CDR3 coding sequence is TGCAGCGTGCCGGGGGCCATTGGCAATGAGCAGTTCTTC.

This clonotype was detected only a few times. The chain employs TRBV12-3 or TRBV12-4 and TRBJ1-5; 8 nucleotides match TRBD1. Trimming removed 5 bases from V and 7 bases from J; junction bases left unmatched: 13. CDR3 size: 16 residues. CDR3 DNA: TGTGCCAGCAGTCGGGGGACACAGGGGGGCAGGCAGCCCCAGCATTTT. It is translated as CASSRGTQGGRQPQHF.

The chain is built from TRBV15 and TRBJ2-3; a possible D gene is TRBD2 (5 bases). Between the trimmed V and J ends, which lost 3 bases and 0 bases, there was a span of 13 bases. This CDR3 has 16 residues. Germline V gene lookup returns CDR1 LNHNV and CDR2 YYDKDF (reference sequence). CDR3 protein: CATSRGEASSTDTQYF. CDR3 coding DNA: TGTGCCACCAGCAGGGGAGAGGCTTCTAGCACAGATACGCAGTATTTT.

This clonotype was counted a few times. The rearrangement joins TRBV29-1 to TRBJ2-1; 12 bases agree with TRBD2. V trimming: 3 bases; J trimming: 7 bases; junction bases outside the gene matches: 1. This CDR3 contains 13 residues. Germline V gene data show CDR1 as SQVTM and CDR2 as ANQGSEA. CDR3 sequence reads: CSVDTSGRNEQFF. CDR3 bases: TGCAGCGTTGATACTAGCGGGAGGAATGAGCAGTTCTTC.

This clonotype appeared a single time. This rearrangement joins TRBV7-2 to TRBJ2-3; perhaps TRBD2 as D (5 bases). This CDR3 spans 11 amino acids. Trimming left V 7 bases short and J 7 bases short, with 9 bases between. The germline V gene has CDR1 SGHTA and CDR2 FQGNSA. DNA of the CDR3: TGTGCCAGCAAATGGAGGTATACGCAGTATTTT. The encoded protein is CASKWRYTQYF.

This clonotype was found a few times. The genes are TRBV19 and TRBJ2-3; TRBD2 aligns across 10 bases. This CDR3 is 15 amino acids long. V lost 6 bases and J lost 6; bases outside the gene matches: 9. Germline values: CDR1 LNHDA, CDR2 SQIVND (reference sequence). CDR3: CASRRAGGIRDTQYF. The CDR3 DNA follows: TGTGCCAGTAGGCGAGCGGGAGGGATTCGTGATACGCAGTATTTT.

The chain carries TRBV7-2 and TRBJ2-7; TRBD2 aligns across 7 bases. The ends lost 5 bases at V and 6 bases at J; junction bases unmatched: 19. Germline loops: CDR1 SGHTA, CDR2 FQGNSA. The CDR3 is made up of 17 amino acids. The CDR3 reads CASSPPGGTLVGLEQYF. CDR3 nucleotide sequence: TGTGCCAGCAGCCCCCCGGGAGGTACACTGGTCGGGCTCGAGCAGTACTTC.

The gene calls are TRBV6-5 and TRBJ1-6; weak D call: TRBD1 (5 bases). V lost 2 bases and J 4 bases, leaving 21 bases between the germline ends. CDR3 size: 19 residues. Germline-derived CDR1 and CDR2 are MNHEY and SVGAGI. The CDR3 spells CASSYGARGSGAYNSPLHF. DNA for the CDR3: TGTGCCAGCAGTTACGGGGCCCGGGGCAGCGGAGCTTATAATTCACCCCTCCACTTT.

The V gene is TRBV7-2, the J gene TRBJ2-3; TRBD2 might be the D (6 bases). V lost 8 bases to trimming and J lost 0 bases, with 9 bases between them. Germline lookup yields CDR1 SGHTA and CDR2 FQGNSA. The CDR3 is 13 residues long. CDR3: CASEAGSTDTQYF. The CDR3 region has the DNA TGTGCCAGCGAGGCGGGAAGCACAGATACGCAGTATTTT.

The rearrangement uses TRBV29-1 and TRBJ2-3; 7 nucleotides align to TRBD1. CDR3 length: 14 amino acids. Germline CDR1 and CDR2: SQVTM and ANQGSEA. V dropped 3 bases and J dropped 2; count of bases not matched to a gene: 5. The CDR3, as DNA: TGCAGCGTTGAGAGGACAGGTATCACAGATACGCAGTATTTT. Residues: CSVERTGITDTQYF.

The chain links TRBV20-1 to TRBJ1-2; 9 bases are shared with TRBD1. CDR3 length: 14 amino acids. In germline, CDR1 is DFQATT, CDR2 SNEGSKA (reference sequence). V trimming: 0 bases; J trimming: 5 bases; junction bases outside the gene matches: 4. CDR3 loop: CSARDRDRVYGYTF. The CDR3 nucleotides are TGCAGTGCTAGAGACCGGGACAGGGTGTATGGCTACACCTTC.

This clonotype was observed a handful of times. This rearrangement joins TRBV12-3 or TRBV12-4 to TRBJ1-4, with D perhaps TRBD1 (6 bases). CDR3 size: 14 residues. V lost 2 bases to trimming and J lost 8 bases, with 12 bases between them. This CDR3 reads CASSLRQGSEKLFF. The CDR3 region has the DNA TGTGCCAGCAGTTTACGTCAGGGGAGCGAAAAACTGTTTTTT.

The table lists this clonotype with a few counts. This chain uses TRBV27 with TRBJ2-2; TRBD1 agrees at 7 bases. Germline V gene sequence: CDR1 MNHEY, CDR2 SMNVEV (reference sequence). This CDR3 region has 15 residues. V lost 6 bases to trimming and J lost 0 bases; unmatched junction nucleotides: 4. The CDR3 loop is CASRAQGANTGELFF. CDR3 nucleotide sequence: TGTGCCAGCAGGGCCCAGGGGGCGAACACCGGGGAGCTGTTTTTT.

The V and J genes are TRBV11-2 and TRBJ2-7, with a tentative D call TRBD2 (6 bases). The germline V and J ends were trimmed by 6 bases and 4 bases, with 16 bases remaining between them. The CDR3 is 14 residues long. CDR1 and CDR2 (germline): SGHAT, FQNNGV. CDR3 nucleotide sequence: TGTGCCAGCAGAGGCAGGGACTTTCTTTACGAGCAGTACGTC. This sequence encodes CASRGRDFLYEQYV.